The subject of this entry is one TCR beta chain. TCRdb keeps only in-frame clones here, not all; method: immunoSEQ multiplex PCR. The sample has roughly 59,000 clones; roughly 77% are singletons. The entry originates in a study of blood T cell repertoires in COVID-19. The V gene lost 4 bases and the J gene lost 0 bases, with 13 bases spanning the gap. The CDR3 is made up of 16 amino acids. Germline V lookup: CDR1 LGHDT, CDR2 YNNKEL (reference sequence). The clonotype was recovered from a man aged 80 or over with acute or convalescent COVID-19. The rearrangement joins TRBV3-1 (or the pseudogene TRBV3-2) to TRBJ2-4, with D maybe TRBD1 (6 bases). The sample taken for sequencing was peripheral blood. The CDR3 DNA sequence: TGTGCCAGCAGCCCGCGACAGGCCTCAGCCAAAAACATTCAGTACTTC. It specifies CASSPRQASAKNIQYF.